The 20 T cell receptor beta chains in this list originate from one sample, sequenced in a study of cytomegalovirus exposure and HLA in healthy donors. Sequenced by immunoSEQ multiplex PCR; TCRdb stores in-frame clones only, minus some. The sample has fewer than 350,000 clones, 85% to 90% seen once. Sequencing was done on a sample of PBMCs. All receptors derive from a woman under 30 in good health and CMV-seronegative.

The chain employs TRBV5-1 and TRBJ1-5; TRBD1 might be the D (6 bases). CDR3 length: 14 residues. The V end was cut by 4 bases, the J end by 3 bases, with 11 bases between. Germline-derived CDR1 and CDR2 are SGHRS and YFSETQ. In DNA form, the CDR3 reads TGCGCCAGCAGCGAGGGACAATTCAATCAGCCCCAGCATTTT. Protein: CASSEGQFNQPQHF.

CDR3 nucleotide sequence: TGCGCCAGCAGCCAAGCCCCCCCGGCGGGAGAAGAGGGAGATACGCAGTATTTT. Residues: CASSQAPPAGEEGDTQYF. The rearrangement links TRBV4-3 to TRBJ2-3, with TRBD2 matching 7 bases. The CDR3 runs 18 residues. V dropped 1 base and J dropped 5; count of bases not matched to a gene: 15. Germline assignment: CDR1 LGHNA and CDR2 YSLEER.

V usage is TRBV7-6 and J usage is TRBJ2-7, with 9 bases aligning to TRBD1. The CDR3 has 17 amino acids. The V and J ends lost 1 base and 5 bases, in that order; junction bases with no gene match: 12. Germline values: CDR1 SGHVS, CDR2 FNYEAQ. The CDR3, as DNA: TGTGCCAGCAGCTTAGGCCGGGGCGGGACAGGGTCCCACGAGCAGTACTTC. Protein product: CASSLGRGGTGSHEQYF.

The rearrangement joins TRBV29-1 to TRBJ2-1; 11 positions match TRBD2. With V trimmed by 3 bases and J by 6 bases, 7 bases remained unmatched. CDR3 length: 15 residues. The germline V gene encodes CDR1 SQVTM and CDR2 ANQGSEA. CDR3 loop: CSVDPGLAVANEQFF. In nucleotides, the CDR3 is TGCAGCGTTGACCCGGGACTAGCGGTAGCCAATGAGCAGTTCTTC.

The chain has TRBV28 and TRBJ1-2, with D perhaps matching TRBD1 (5 bases). V dropped 4 bases and J dropped 6 bases, with 9 bases sitting between them. Germline lookup yields CDR1 MDHEN and CDR2 SYDVKM. The CDR3 spans 12 residues. The CDR3 sequence is CASSSGPNGYTF. CDR3 DNA sequence: TGTGCCAGCAGTTCAGGGCCTAATGGCTACACCTTC.

This chain links TRBV28 with TRBJ2-1; the D gene is possibly TRBD1 (6 bases). The germline V and J ends were trimmed by 6 bases and 2 bases, with 32 bases remaining between them. CDR3 length equals 21 residues. Germline assignment: CDR1 MDHEN and CDR2 SYDVKM. In DNA form, the CDR3 reads TGTGCCAGCAGCTCACCCGCGAACAGGGTTTTCCCACTTCGGCCCTACAATGAGCAGTTCTTC. This codes for CASSSPANRVFPLRPYNEQFF.

The chain uses TRBV30 and TRBJ1-3, with D perhaps matching TRBD1 (5 bases). Germline loops: CDR1 GTSNPN, CDR2 SVGIG (reference sequence). Between the trimmed V and J ends, which lost 6 bases and 0 bases, there was a span of 15 bases. The CDR3 runs 15 residues. The CDR3 coding sequence is TGTGCCTGCCACGGACAAGGTAGCTCTGGAAACACCATATATTTT. Its translation is CACHGQGSSGNTIYF.

The count of this clone is one. CDR3 sequence: CAISEFAMNTEAFF. CDR3 coding DNA: TGTGCCATCAGTGAGTTCGCTATGAACACTGAAGCTTTCTTT. The V and J genes are TRBV10-3 and TRBJ1-1; D is unresolved. V dropped 1 base and J dropped 0 bases, with 6 bases sitting between them. CDR1 ENHRY and CDR2 SYGVKD come from the germline V gene. The CDR3 runs to 14 residues.

The chain has TRBV29-1 and TRBJ2-1; 7 bases are shared with TRBD2. The CDR3 is 14 amino acids. V lost 4 bases, J lost 2 bases, and 5 bases stayed unmatched. Germline lookup yields CDR1 SQVTM and CDR2 ANQGSEA. CDR3 loop: CSVVKRETYNEQFF. Here the CDR3 DNA reads TGCAGCGTTGTAAAGCGGGAAACCTACAATGAGCAGTTCTTC.

In DNA, the CDR3 is TGTGCCAGCGCGGCTAGCGGTAGCACAGATACGCAGTATTTT. Translating it yields CASAASGSTDTQYF. The chain recombines TRBV7-3 with TRBJ2-3; TRBD2 matches at 7 bases. The germline gives CDR1 SGHTA, CDR2 FQGTGA. CDR3 length: 14 residues. Germline trimming cut 8 bases from V and 0 bases from J; bases unmatched to any gene: 5.

V is TRBV19 and J is TRBJ2-5; the match to TRBD1 covers 8 bases. This CDR3 region has 15 residues. J was trimmed by 2 bases and V by 5 bases; bases with no gene match: 7. Per germline, CDR1 LNHDA and CDR2 SQIVND (reference sequence). The CDR3 sequence is CASSPRTGTQETQYF. CDR3 nucleotide sequence: TGTGCCAGTAGTCCCCGGACAGGGACGCAAGAGACCCAGTACTTC. Supplemented by reference TRBV19 and TRBJ2-5, the full variable domain reads DGGITQSPKYLFRKEGQNVTLSCEQNLNHDAMYWYRQDPGQGLRLIYYSQIVNDFQKGDIAEGYSVSREKKESFPLTVTSAQKNPTAFYLCASSPRTGTQETQYFGPGTRLLVL.

This chain connects TRBV28 to TRBJ1-6, with D unclear. This CDR3 spans 13 amino acids. V lost 6 bases and J lost 6, with 9 bases in between. Germline CDR1 and CDR2: MDHEN and SYDVKM. CDR3 bases: TGTGCCAGCAGCGGGGTTCCTAATTCACCCCTCCACTTT. It yields the protein CASSGVPNSPLHF.

The gene calls are TRBV10-3 and TRBJ1-4; the D is unclear. This CDR3 is built from 16 residues. Trimming took off 4 bases at V and 7 bases at J, with 19 bases between the two ends. From germline, CDR1 is ENHRY and CDR2 SYGVKD. In DNA form, the CDR3 reads TGTGCCATCAGTGGCTCCCCCGGGATGGGGAGTGAAAAACTGTTTTTT. Translated: CAISGSPGMGSEKLFF.

The chain is built from TRBV9 and TRBJ2-7, with D tentatively TRBD1 (7 bases). V lost 4 bases to trimming and J lost 6 bases, with 20 bases between them. The CDR3 runs 15 residues. CDR1 and CDR2 from the germline V gene are SGDLS and YYNGEE. CDR3: CASSHDRAGTTEQYF. The CDR3 bases are TGTGCCAGCAGCCACGACAGGGCGGGGACGACCGAGCAGTACTTC.

The J gene is TRBJ2-5, the V gene TRBV5-1, with 8 bases lining up with TRBD2. Germline CDR1 reads SGHRS; CDR2 reads YFSETQ. The CDR3 consists of 14 residues. V lost 9 bases to trimming and J lost 5 bases; unmatched junction nucleotides: 12. The CDR3 region has the DNA TGCGCCACGGGAGAAAGCGGGAGAGGTGAGACCCAGTACTTC. Protein product: CATGESGRGETQYF.

The chain has TRBV28 and TRBJ1-2; D is perhaps TRBD1 (6 bases). The germline gives CDR1 MDHEN, CDR2 SYDVKM. The CDR3 contains 17 residues. The V end was cut by 6 bases, the J end by 6 bases, with 26 bases between. The CDR3 region is CASSPLHPRGHGDGYTF. CDR3 DNA sequence: TGTGCCAGCAGCCCCTTACACCCCAGGGGACATGGGGATGGCTACACCTTC.

The chain is built from TRBV4-1 and TRBJ2-7; 7 bases line up with TRBD2. The length of the CDR3 is 16 residues. J lost 4 bases, V lost 5 bases, and 14 bases had no gene match. Germline assignment: CDR1 MGHRA and CDR2 YSYEKL. CDR3: CASSGYRGGSLYEQYF. CDR3 bases: TGCGCCAGCAGCGGGTATCGGGGCGGGAGTCTTTACGAGCAGTACTTC.

The chain links TRBV6-1 to TRBJ1-1; 9 bases fit TRBD1. The CDR3 contains 16 residues. V was clipped by 4 bases and J by 8 bases; unmatched bases: 14. The germline V gene has CDR1 MNHNS and CDR2 SASEGT. The CDR3 sequence is CASSGRVEAGTGEAFF. CDR3 DNA sequence: TGTGCCAGCAGTGGCCGGGTGGAGGCCGGGACAGGGGAAGCTTTCTTT.

The CDR3 sequence is CSVEDPPQGRNEQFF. CDR3 DNA sequence: TGCAGCGTTGAAGATCCCCCTCAAGGGAGGAATGAGCAGTTCTTC. The V call is TRBV29-1, the J call TRBJ2-1, with a weak D call TRBD2 (6 bases). The V and J ends lost 0 bases and 7 bases respectively, with 16 bases between them. The CDR3 loop spans 15 amino acids. The germline CDR1 and CDR2 sequences are SQVTM and ANQGSEA.

This rearrangement joins TRBV6-6 to TRBJ2-7, with D perhaps TRBD1 (6 bases). V lost 2 bases and J lost 3, with 11 bases in between. CDR3 length: 14 residues. Germline loops: CDR1 MNHNY, CDR2 SVGAGI (reference sequence). The CDR3 sequence: CASSYVQGLYEQYF. The DNA for the CDR3 is TGTGCCAGCAGTTACGTTCAGGGGCTCTACGAGCAGTACTTC.